This T cell receptor beta chain was sequenced in a study of vaccination and CD4 T cells after COVID-19. Documented treatment: roughly 10-day PBMC culture with coronavirus spike peptide pools or control peptides (ViraFEST assay). Sequencing of cultured CD4+ T cell DNA used the Oncomine TCR Beta short-read assay. TCRdb reprocessed the PCR reads via MiXCR and lists one record per CDR3 protein. The sample lists 15,000 to 20,000 distinct CDR3 sequences; roughly 56% were seen once. This CDR3 comprises 15 residues. Between the trimmed V and J ends, which lost 1 base and 1 base, there was a span of 7 bases. Germline CDR1 reads SEHNR; CDR2 reads FQNEAQ (reference sequence). Comments on this clonotype: Its antigen is not known.

V and J are TRBV7-9 and TRBJ2-2; the D gene is possibly TRBD2 (5 bases). The sequence was obtained from a human donor with COVID-19. Sequences were derived from cultured CD4+ T cells from blood, sampled after SARS-CoV-2 vaccination. This chain's CDR3 is CASSLDAGNTGELFF. DNA of the CDR3: TGTGCCAGCAGCTTAGATGCGGGGAACACCGGGGAGCTGTTTTTT.